This TCR beta chain was found in a study of human T cells and chemical hapten exposure. Study information: For sensitization, 2% DPC was applied to a 2 cm by 2 cm patch of upper inner arm skin. Study observations and caveats: Patch test score rose with PT1 expanded TCRs, significant at 8, 16, 32, not 4.

About this clonotype: Its antigen is not identified.

Stated time point: patch test 3, about 24 weeks after DPC sensitization. The treatment here: therapeutic diphenylcyclopropenone sensitization with weekly scalp DPC. Unfractionated whole blood served as the source for total RNA extraction. TCRdb passed the RACE reads through MiXCR, listing each CDR3 protein once. Of more than 35,000 distinct CDR3 sequences listed, approximately 11% are singletons. Trimming removed 2 bases at V and 11 bases at J, with 12 bases between. Per the germline V gene, CDR1 is SQVTM and CDR2 is ANQGSEA. The CDR3 covers 11 residues. This receptor was identified in a woman aged 40 to 55 with alopecia areata. Some clones in this sample may be carry-over from other donors' samples. J is TRBJ1-1 and V is TRBV29-1; no definite D call. This material consisted of whole blood, taken in connection with sensitization to the hapten diphenylcyclopropenone (DPC). The DNA of the CDR3 is TGCAGCGTTGAAACTGCGACAAGGGCTTTCTTT. It is translated as CSVETATRAFF.